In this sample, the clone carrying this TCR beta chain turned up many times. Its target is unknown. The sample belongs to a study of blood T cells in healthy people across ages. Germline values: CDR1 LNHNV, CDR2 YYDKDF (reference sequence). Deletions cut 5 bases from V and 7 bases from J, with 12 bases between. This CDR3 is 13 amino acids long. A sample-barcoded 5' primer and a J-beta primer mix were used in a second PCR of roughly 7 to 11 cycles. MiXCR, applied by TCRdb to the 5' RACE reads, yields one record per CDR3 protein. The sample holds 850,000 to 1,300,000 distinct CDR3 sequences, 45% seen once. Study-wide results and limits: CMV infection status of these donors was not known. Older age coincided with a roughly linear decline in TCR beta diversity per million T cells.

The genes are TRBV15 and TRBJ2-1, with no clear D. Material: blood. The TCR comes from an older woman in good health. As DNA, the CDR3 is TGTGCCACCAGCGGAAATAACAGAAATGAGCAGTTCTTC. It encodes CATSGNNRNEQFF.